A single sample gave rise to the 18 T cell receptor beta chains below, sequenced in a study of blood T cell repertoires in COVID-19. Sequenced by immunoSEQ multiplex PCR; TCRdb stores in-frame clones only, minus some. The sample lists 90,000 to 120,000 clones, around 88% occurring once. The material sequenced was peripheral blood. Receptor source: a man aged 45-60 years with active or convalescent COVID-19.

The chain links TRBV7-8 to TRBJ2-7; TRBD1 matches at 9 bases. This CDR3 region has 17 residues. Germline lookup yields CDR1 SGHVS and CDR2 FQNEAQ. The trim removed 1 base at V and 2 bases at J, leaving 9 bases unmatched. For the CDR3, the DNA is TGTGCCAGCAGCTTAGGGGGGACAGGGATAATTGCCTACGAGCAGTACTTC. As protein: CASSLGGTGIIAYEQYF.

V gene TRBV2 combines with J gene TRBJ1-2; no clear D gene. This CDR3 comprises 12 residues. Trimming removed 4 bases at V and 8 bases at J, with 11 bases between. CDR1 is SNHLY, CDR2 FYNNEI, per germline. The CDR3 DNA reads TGTGCCAGCAGTGCCGAGGGATGGGGCTACACCTTC. It specifies CASSAEGWGYTF.

The CDR3 nucleotides are TGTGCCAGCAGTTCCCAGGGGGCGAACACTGAAGCTTTCTTT. It codes for CASSSQGANTEAFF. V and J are TRBV6-5 and TRBJ1-1, with 8 bases matching TRBD1. The length of the CDR3 is 14 residues. V lost 4 bases to trimming and J lost 1 base; unmatched junction nucleotides: 2. Germline CDR1 is MNHEY and CDR2 is SVGAGI.

Points on this clone: The sample contains more than one DNA sequence encoding this CDR3. This chain uses TRBV27 with TRBJ2-3; 7 nucleotides align to TRBD2. V lost 5 bases and J lost 0; bases outside the gene matches: 5. Germline loops: CDR1 MNHEY, CDR2 SMNVEV (reference sequence). The CDR3 contains 15 residues. This CDR3 is CASSPQRDSTDTQYF. The CDR3 DNA reads as TGTGCCAGCAGTCCCCAGCGGGACAGCACAGATACGCAGTATTTT.

The rearrangement links TRBV20-1 to TRBJ2-7; possible D gene TRBD1, 5 bases. The germline V gene encodes CDR1 DFQATT and CDR2 SNEGSKA (reference sequence). This CDR3 has 11 residues. V lost 6 bases, J lost 4 bases, and 10 bases lay in between. In nucleotides, the CDR3 is TGCAGTGCCTCTGACAGTTACGAGCAGTACTTC. Residues: CSASDSYEQYF.

The gene calls are TRBV29-1 and TRBJ2-5; 10 positions agree with TRBD2. The germline V gene encodes CDR1 SQVTM and CDR2 ANQGSEA. This CDR3 is 15 amino acids long. V lost 6 bases, J lost 4 bases, and 11 bases stayed unmatched. The CDR3 coding sequence is TGCAGCGTAGATAAAGCGGGAGGGCAGGGAGAGACCCAGTACTTC. Translating gives CSVDKAGGQGETQYF.

The sample holds one count of this clone. At one end, the junction sequence differs from germline, possibly due to a read error. The V gene is TRBV18, the J gene TRBJ2-7, with 7 bases lining up with TRBD2. Germline V lookup: CDR1 KGHSH, CDR2 LQKENI. The CDR3 consists of 14 residues. The CDR3 DNA reads as TGTGCCAGCTCCCCACGGGAGGTGGGCTACGAGCAGTACTTC. This translates into CASSPREVGYEQYF.

This chain links TRBV14 with TRBJ2-1; tentatively, D is TRBD2 (5 bases). Germline CDR1 SGHDN, CDR2 FVKESK. Trimming removed 5 bases at V and 5 bases at J, with 16 bases between. CDR3 length: 15 residues. In nucleotides, the CDR3 is TGTGCCAGCAGCAGACCGGGAACAGTCGACAATGAGCAGTTCTTC. It specifies CASSRPGTVDNEQFF.

The table lists this clone with a count of one. J is TRBJ2-7 and V is TRBV10-1; 8 nucleotides match TRBD2. V gave up 5 bases and J gave up 2 bases; unmatched junction bases: 5. Germline values: CDR1 WNHNN, CDR2 SYGVQD (reference sequence). The CDR3 runs 14 residues. CDR3 sequence: CASSLAGRPYEQYF. The DNA of the CDR3 is TGCGCCAGCAGTTTAGCGGGACGCCCCTACGAGCAGTACTTC.

This chain links TRBV7-2 with TRBJ1-5; D gene uncertain. V lost 5 bases, J lost 9 bases, and 8 bases lay in between. Per the germline V gene, CDR1 is SGHTA and CDR2 is FQGNSA. CDR3 length equals 11 residues. In DNA form, the CDR3 reads TGTGCCAGCAGCCACGCAGGGCCCCAGCATTTT. Amino acid sequence: CASSHAGPQHF.

The chain is built from TRBV5-3 and TRBJ1-5; possible D gene TRBD1, 6 bases. TRBV5-3 is labeled an ORF, and its function is uncertain. This CDR3 contains 15 residues. V lost 0 bases and J lost 1, with 8 bases in between. Written as DNA, the CDR3 is TGTGCCAGAAGCTTGGCAGGGGTGAGCAATCAGCCCCAGCATTTT. It specifies CARSLAGVSNQPQHF.

V gene TRBV10-3 combines with J gene TRBJ2-7; 11 bases fit TRBD2. CDR1 ENHRY and CDR2 SYGVKD come from the germline V gene. V lost 4 bases to trimming and J lost 1 base; unmatched junction nucleotides: 3. The CDR3 covers 15 residues. The CDR3 nucleotides read TGTGCCATCAGTGGGGGACTAGCGGAATCCTACGAGCAGTACTTC. This translates into CAISGGLAESYEQYF.

V gene TRBV6-6 combines with J gene TRBJ2-1; 9 bases are a match to TRBD2. The V and J ends lost 2 bases and 6 bases, in that order; junction bases with no gene match: 2. The CDR3 extends over 14 amino acids. Germline V gene data show CDR1 as MNHNY and CDR2 as SVGAGI (reference sequence). This CDR3 reads CASSYQREVNEQFF. The CDR3 coding sequence is TGTGCCAGCAGTTACCAGCGGGAGGTCAATGAGCAGTTCTTC.

This clone occurred once. The V call is TRBV6-2 or TRBV6-3, the J call TRBJ2-6; 10 bases map to TRBD2. The V segment lost 0 bases and the J segment 4 bases; nucleotides outside the gene matches: 6. In germline, CDR1 is MNHEY, CDR2 SVGEGT. The CDR3 sequence is 18 residues long. The CDR3 here is CASSYSSGRATGANVLTF. The CDR3 region has the DNA TGTGCCAGCAGTTACTCGAGCGGGAGGGCAACCGGGGCCAACGTCCTGACTTTC.

Only one count was recorded for this clone. The chain employs TRBV7-6 and TRBJ2-7; D possibly corresponds to TRBD2 (7 bases). V dropped 1 base and J dropped 5 bases, with 15 bases sitting between them. CDR1 SGHVS and CDR2 FNYEAQ come from the germline V gene. The CDR3 is 15 residues long. For the CDR3, the DNA is TGTGCCAGCAGCTTAGGCGGGGGCCTCTTGGACGAGCAGTACTTC. Translating it yields CASSLGGGLLDEQYF.

J is TRBJ1-4 and V is TRBV30; D uncertain. V was cut by 1 base and J by 3 bases, with 12 bases left in between. The CDR3 consists of 15 residues. Germline V gives CDR1 GTSNPN, CDR2 SVGIG (reference sequence). The CDR3 is CAWSGGLGANEKLFF. The CDR3 DNA sequence: TGTGCCTGGAGTGGAGGGCTCGGGGCTAATGAAAAACTGTTTTTT.

The chain recombines TRBV15 with TRBJ2-1, with TRBD2 matching over 10 bases. The CDR3 loop spans 16 amino acids. Germline CDR1 is LNHNV and CDR2 is YYDKDF (reference sequence). The ends lost 0 bases at V and 9 bases at J; junction bases unmatched: 8. The CDR3 loop is CATSRDLLAGVGEQFF. The DNA of the CDR3 is TGTGCCACCAGCAGAGATCTGCTAGCGGGAGTGGGTGAGCAGTTCTTC.

The chain links TRBV6-6 to TRBJ2-5, with 10 positions matching TRBD2. This CDR3 has 15 amino acids. CDR1 MNHNY and CDR2 SVGAGI come from the germline V gene (reference sequence). With 2 bases clipped from V and 4 bases from J, the junction kept 4 bases outside the gene matches. The CDR3 is CASSYGSGRGETQYF. The CDR3 DNA sequence: TGTGCCAGCAGTTACGGGAGCGGGAGGGGAGAGACCCAGTACTTC.